This T cell receptor beta chain was captured by sequencing in a study of T cells in Graves' hyperthyroidism and ophthalmopathy. Amplification of TCR beta CDR3 regions was performed using RNA transcripts as template. Primed by the HTBI set, a first-round RT-PCR was run on the TCR CDR3. TCRdb itself ran the multiplex PCR reads through MiXCR, one entry per CDR3 protein. The sample gives a few hundred thousand distinct CDR3 sequences, about 14% of which show up once; around a fifth is in the top ten. Material: blood. This receptor was obtained from a woman aged 25 to 45 with Graves' ophthalmopathy.

The CDR3 reads CASRGDRSNTGELFF. In nucleotides, the CDR3 is TGTGCCAGCAGGGGGGACAGATCTAACACCGGGGAGCTGTTTTTT. The chain is built from TRBV7-9 and TRBJ2-2; 7 bases agree with TRBD1. Losses at the gene ends were 6 bases for V and 2 bases for J; bases not matched to a gene: 6. The CDR3 spans 15 residues. From germline, CDR1 is SEHNR and CDR2 FQNEAQ (reference sequence). The variable domain in full, completed from reference TRBV7-9 and TRBJ2-2, reads DTGVSQNPRHKITKRGQNVTFRCDPISEHNRLYWYRQTLGQGPEFLTYFQNEAQLEKSRLLSDRFSAERPKGSFSTLEIQRTEQGDSAMYLCASRGDRSNTGELFFGEGSRLTVL.